These 5 T cell receptor beta chains came from one sample sequenced in a study of neurological immune-mediated disorders. MiXCR, applied by TCRdb to the 5' RACE reads, yields one record per CDR3 protein. Of 77,000 or so distinct CDR3 sequences in the sample, 9.4% were seen once. Sample: PBMCs. The receptors were sampled from a man in his fifties or sixties in good health.

This clonotype was counted many times. The chain uses TRBV5-1 and TRBJ2-3; D may match TRBD1 or TRBD2 (6 bases each). V lost 4 bases and J 5 bases, leaving 14 bases between the germline ends. This CDR3 has 14 residues. Germline CDR1 SGHRS, CDR2 YFSETQ. CDR3 sequence (DNA): TGCGCCAGCAGCAAAGGGGGGCCCCAAGATACGCAGTATTTT. This encodes CASSKGGPQDTQYF.

This clonotype was seen many times. The J gene is TRBJ2-2, the V gene TRBV28, with D possibly being TRBD1 (5 bases). V was shortened by 1 base and J by 7 bases, with 16 bases between the two germline ends. This CDR3 has 16 amino acids. CDR1 and CDR2 (germline): MDHEN, SYDVKM. The CDR3 region has the DNA TGTGCCAGCAGTTTATTCTCCCCAGGGTTGGGCGGGGAGCTGTTTTTT. It codes for CASSLFSPGLGGELFF. Using reference TRBV28 and TRBJ2-2 for the parts outside the CDR3, the full variable domain is DVKVTQSSRYLVKRTGEKVFLECVQDMDHENMFWYRQDPGLGLRLIYFSYDVKMKEKGDIPEGYSVSREKKERFSLILESASTNQTSMYLCASSLFSPGLGGELFFGEGSRLTVL.

This clonotype occurred many times. The J gene is TRBJ2-7, the V gene TRBV5-1; 8 bases match TRBD1. CDR1 and CDR2 from the germline V gene are SGHRS and YFSETQ. The V and J ends lost 0 bases and 7 bases, in that order; junction bases with no gene match: 9. The CDR3 spans 15 residues. The CDR3: CASSLAGTGLQEQYF. The CDR3 DNA reads as TGCGCCAGCAGCTTGGCCGGGACAGGTTTGCAAGAGCAGTACTTC. The whole variable domain, remainder taken from reference TRBV5-1 and TRBJ2-7, is KAGVTQTPRYLIKTRGQQVTLSCSPISGHRSVSWYQQTPGQGLQFLFEYFSETQRNKGNFPGRFSGRQFSNSRSEMNVSTLELGDSALYLCASSLAGTGLQEQYFGPGTRLTVT.

At least ten counts were recorded for this clonotype. The rearrangement links TRBV20-1 to TRBJ2-7; D perhaps matches TRBD2 (6 bases). CDR3 length equals 13 residues. Germline V gene sequence: CDR1 DFQATT, CDR2 SNEGSKA (reference sequence). V lost 6 bases, J lost 3 bases, and 15 bases lay in between. The CDR3 loop is CSAPGTALYEQYF. CDR3 nucleotide sequence: TGCAGTGCCCCCGGGACTGCGCTCTACGAGCAGTACTTC.

Many counts were recorded for this clonotype. The CDR3: CAISADRVREQYF. CDR3 nucleotides: TGTGCCATCAGTGCGGACAGGGTTCGCGAGCAGTACTTC. The chain combines TRBV10-3 with TRBJ2-7; 8 bases align to TRBD1. The germline CDR1 and CDR2 sequences are ENHRY and SYGVKD. The CDR3 runs to 13 residues. J was trimmed by 6 bases and V by 4 bases; bases with no gene match: 5.